These 21 T cell receptor beta chains were sequenced from one sample in a study of T cells after yellow fever vaccination. TCRdb reprocessed the 5' RACE reads via MiXCR and lists one record per CDR3 protein. Of fewer than 450,000 distinct CDR3 sequences listed, about 4% are singletons. The starting material was PBMCs, obtained 5 days after the yellow fever booster vaccination. These receptors were taken from a man younger than 35 who received the YFV17D yellow fever vaccine.

This clonotype was picked up a small number of times. This rearrangement joins TRBV6-1 to TRBJ1-2; D remains unclear. Germline CDR1 is MNHNS and CDR2 is SASEGT. This CDR3 has 15 amino acids. Trimming stripped 8 bases from V and 0 bases from J, with 16 bases between. Here the CDR3 reads CASLGTTQTNYGYTF. Written as DNA, the CDR3 is TGTGCCAGCCTGGGAACTACACAGACTAACTATGGCTACACCTTC.

This clonotype was detected many times. J is TRBJ2-7 and V is TRBV27; no reliable D call. The germline V gene encodes CDR1 MNHEY and CDR2 SMNVEV (reference sequence). Trimming removed 3 bases from V and 3 bases from J, with 12 bases in between. CDR3 size: 14 residues. Here the CDR3 DNA reads TGTGCCAGCAGTTTCTCCGGGTCTTACTACGAGCAGTACTTC. Its translation: CASSFSGSYYEQYF.

This clonotype was observed many times. The genes are TRBV10-3 and TRBJ1-1; D gene unclear. Germline-derived CDR1 and CDR2 are ENHRY and SYGVKD. CDR3 length equals 13 residues. The ends were cut back, 6 bases at V and 5 bases at J, with 13 bases in the middle. For the CDR3, the DNA is TGTGCCATCAGCCTGCTCGGATGGACTGAAGCTTTCTTT. This sequence encodes CAISLLGWTEAFF.

This clonotype has just a few counts. The CDR3 DNA follows: TGCGCCAGCAGGGCCTTGGGGGAGAAACGCGGCTACACCTTC. Encoded protein: CASRALGEKRGYTF. This chain connects TRBV4-1 to TRBJ1-2; possibly TRBD1 for D (5 bases). The CDR3 has 14 amino acids. V was shortened by 6 bases and J by 8 bases, with 19 bases between the two germline ends. CDR1 is MGHRA and CDR2 is YSYEKL in the germline V gene.

Ten or more counts support this clonotype. The chain uses TRBV12-3 or TRBV12-4 and TRBJ2-3; 8 positions agree with TRBD1. V was clipped by 5 bases and J by 5 bases; unmatched bases: 12. The CDR3 consists of 16 residues. CDR3 nucleotide sequence: TGTGCCAGCAGTCCCCCGCGACAGGGGACTGGAGATACGCAGTATTTT. It specifies CASSPPRQGTGDTQYF.

Only a few counts were recorded for this clonotype. V is TRBV28 and J is TRBJ2-3; D not certain. Germline loops: CDR1 MDHEN, CDR2 SYDVKM. V was pared by 3 bases and J by 2 bases, with 15 bases between. The CDR3 runs to 16 residues. The CDR3 sequence: CASSFNAGRVTDTQYF. In DNA, the CDR3 is TGTGCCAGCAGTTTCAACGCAGGCCGAGTCACAGATACGCAGTATTTT.

The rearrangement joins TRBV29-1 to TRBJ1-2, with D uncertain. The CDR3 is 14 residues long. Germline V gene lookup returns CDR1 SQVTM and CDR2 ANQGSEA. V gave up 3 bases and J gave up 7 bases, with 18 bases separating them. CDR3: CSVDNRAASIGYTF. The CDR3 nucleotides are TGCAGCGTTGATAACCGGGCAGCCTCTATTGGCTACACCTTC.

V and J are TRBV4-3 and TRBJ1-6; D may be TRBD1 (5 bases). Trimming cost V 1 base and J 10 bases, with 11 bases left between them. Germline values: CDR1 LGHNA, CDR2 YSLEER. The CDR3 has 14 residues. CDR3 in DNA: TGCGCCAGCAGCCAAGTCGGCGAGGGGTCACCCCTCCACTTT. Its translation: CASSQVGEGSPLHF.

This clonotype has a count of ten or more. The genes are TRBV19 and TRBJ2-1; tentatively, D is TRBD1 (6 bases). Germline CDR1 and CDR2: LNHDA and SQIVND (reference sequence). This CDR3 has 15 residues. V was cut by 3 bases and J by 2 bases, with 11 bases left in between. The CDR3 DNA reads as TGTGCCAGTAGTATTACCAGGGACACCTACAATGAGCAGTTCTTC. Translating it yields CASSITRDTYNEQFF.

This clonotype was counted a few times. The V call is TRBV20-1, the J call TRBJ2-1; TRBD1 matches 10 bases. CDR1 is DFQATT and CDR2 is SNEGSKA in the germline V gene (reference sequence). J lost 5 bases, V lost 5 bases, and 6 bases had no gene match. CDR3 length: 14 residues. The CDR3 spells CSALRQGANNEQFF. CDR3 coding DNA: TGCAGTGCTCTTCGACAGGGGGCGAACAATGAGCAGTTCTTC.

This clonotype has at least ten counts. The J gene is TRBJ2-5, the V gene TRBV6-2 or TRBV6-3; TRBD2 is a possible D gene (6 bases). V was trimmed by 2 bases and J by 5 bases, leaving 6 bases between them. Germline CDR1 reads MNHEY; CDR2 reads SVGEGT. The CDR3 has 12 amino acids. DNA of the CDR3: TGTGCCAGCAGTTACCGGGGGGAGACCCAGTACTTC. Its translation is CASSYRGETQYF.

This clonotype was counted only a few times. This sequence joins TRBV6-5 and TRBJ1-2; 12 nucleotides line up with TRBD1. From germline, CDR1 is MNHEY and CDR2 SVGAGI. The CDR3 covers 15 residues. The ends lost 5 bases at V and 7 bases at J; junction bases unmatched: 8. CDR3 sequence reads: CASSTGGQGAVGYTF. CDR3 nucleotide sequence: TGTGCCAGCAGTACCGGGGGACAGGGGGCCGTTGGCTACACCTTC.

This clonotype appeared a few times. The V gene is TRBV4-3, the J gene TRBJ2-5; no reliable D call. V was clipped by 0 bases and J by 1 base, with 15 bases between them. Per germline, CDR1 LGHNA and CDR2 YSLEER. This CDR3 contains 17 residues. The CDR3 sequence is CASSQDLSIYFQETQYF. The CDR3 DNA reads as TGCGCCAGCAGCCAAGATCTCTCCATATACTTCCAAGAGACCCAGTACTTC.

This clonotype was recorded many times. This chain joins TRBV29-1 and TRBJ1-2, with D perhaps matching TRBD1 (6 bases). The V and J ends lost 5 bases and 1 base respectively, with 11 bases between them. Germline CDR1 and CDR2: SQVTM and ANQGSEA. The CDR3 is 13 amino acids. The CDR3 DNA is TGCAGCGTTAAGGGGGGTGATAACTATGGCTACACCTTC. Translating gives CSVKGGDNYGYTF.

This chain uses TRBV19 with TRBJ2-7, with 10 bases matching TRBD2. Germline loops: CDR1 LNHDA, CDR2 SQIVND (reference sequence). J was trimmed by 2 bases and V by 6 bases; bases with no gene match: 7. The CDR3 is made up of 15 amino acids. CDR3 region: CASRSGTSVPYEQYV. For the CDR3, the DNA is TGTGCCAGTAGGTCCGGGACTAGCGTACCCTACGAGCAGTACGTC.

Many counts were recorded for this clonotype. This chain uses TRBV5-1 with TRBJ1-4; TRBD1 agrees at 8 bases. Germline V gene data show CDR1 as SGHRS and CDR2 as YFSETQ. The CDR3 spans 14 residues. V dropped 1 base and J dropped 12; count of bases not matched to a gene: 8. CDR3 in amino acids: CASSLQGAESQLFF. As DNA, the CDR3 is TGCGCCAGCAGCTTGCAGGGGGCAGAATCTCAACTGTTTTTT. Full variable domain (missing parts from reference TRBV5-1 and TRBJ1-4): KAGVTQTPRYLIKTRGQQVTLSCSPISGHRSVSWYQQTPGQGLQFLFEYFSETQRNKGNFPGRFSGRQFSNSRSEMNVSTLELGDSALYLCASSLQGAESQLFFGSGTQLSVL.

This clonotype was seen repeatedly, ten times or more. In nucleotides, the CDR3 is TGTGCCAGCAGTTCTAGGACCAGAAGGGACGTTGAAAAACTGTTTTTT. Translation: CASSSRTRRDVEKLFF. The V call is TRBV27, the J call TRBJ1-4; perhaps TRBD1 as D (5 bases). The CDR3 has 16 amino acids. CDR1 and CDR2 (germline): MNHEY, SMNVEV (reference sequence). Trimming took 4 bases from V and 7 from J, leaving 19 bases between them.

There are a few counts of this clonotype. A junction boundary mismatches the germline segment, possibly from a read error. The rearrangement joins TRBV11-2 to TRBJ1-5, with D uncertain. The CDR3 extends over 8 amino acids. Germline lookup yields CDR1 SGHAT and CDR2 FQNNGV. CDR3 sequence: CASSPRHF. CDR3 nucleotide sequence: TGTGCCAGCAGCCCCCGGCATTTT.

The table lists this clonotype with many counts. V usage is TRBV6-5 and J usage is TRBJ1-2; the D gene is possibly TRBD1 (5 bases). CDR3 length: 14 residues. Trimming removed 10 bases at V and 6 bases at J, with 21 bases between. Germline CDR1 and CDR2: MNHEY and SVGAGI. The CDR3 loop is CATSPGGPSDGYTF. The CDR3 nucleotides are TGTGCCACCTCACCTGGGGGACCCTCGGATGGCTACACCTTC.

The chain recombines TRBV9 with TRBJ1-6; no definite D call. The CDR3 length is 18 residues. Germline CDR1 SGDLS, CDR2 YYNGEE. V lost 4 bases, J lost 0 bases, and 17 bases lay in between. In DNA, the CDR3 is TGTGCCAGCAGCCCCCGCCCCTTACCTATCTCCTATAATTCACCCCTCCACTTT. It yields the protein CASSPRPLPISYNSPLHF.

The chain uses TRBV7-2 and TRBJ1-5; D not certain. CDR1 is SGHTA, CDR2 FQGNSA, per germline. Trimming stripped 2 bases from V and 0 bases from J, with 11 bases between. CDR3 size: 16 residues. In DNA form, the CDR3 reads TGTGCCAGCAGCTTATCGGGCAGACTTAGCAATCAGCCCCAGCATTTT. Encoded protein: CASSLSGRLSNQPQHF.